This TCR beta chain was captured by sequencing in a study of T cell changes during pregnancy in multiple sclerosis. The germline V gene has CDR1 SGHTA and CDR2 FQGTGA. This CDR3 spans 15 amino acids. Trimming took off 1 base at V and 7 bases at J, with 17 bases between the two ends. Repertoires were generated with immunoSEQ multiplex PCR, while TCRdb's copy carries only in-frame clones and drops some. The repertoire holds 65,000 to 70,000 clones, with about 90% as singletons. This TCR was recovered from a female donor with multiple sclerosis, enrolled in a pregnancy study. The chain uses TRBV7-3 and TRBJ2-7; possibly TRBD2 for D (6 bases). The sample was peripheral blood, taken in the first trimester of pregnancy. In DNA form, the CDR3 reads TGTGCCAGCAGCTTAATGGGGGGACGTCTCGAGGAGCAGTACTTC. Translating it yields CASSLMGGRLEEQYF.